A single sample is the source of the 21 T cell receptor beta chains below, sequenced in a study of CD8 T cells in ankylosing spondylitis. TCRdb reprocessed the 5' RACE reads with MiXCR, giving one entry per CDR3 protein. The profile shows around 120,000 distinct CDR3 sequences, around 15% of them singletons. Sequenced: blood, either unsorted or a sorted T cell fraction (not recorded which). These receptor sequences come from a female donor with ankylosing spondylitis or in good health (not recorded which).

The CDR3 is CSARDRTSLQVDTQYF. The CDR3 DNA sequence: TGCAGTGCTAGAGATCGGACTAGCTTACAGGTGGATACGCAGTATTTT. The rearrangement links TRBV20-1 to TRBJ2-3; 8 nucleotides match TRBD2. J gave up 6 bases and V 0 bases, and 11 bases lay outside the gene matches. CDR1 and CDR2 from the germline V gene are DFQATT and SNEGSKA (reference sequence). The length of the CDR3 is 16 residues.

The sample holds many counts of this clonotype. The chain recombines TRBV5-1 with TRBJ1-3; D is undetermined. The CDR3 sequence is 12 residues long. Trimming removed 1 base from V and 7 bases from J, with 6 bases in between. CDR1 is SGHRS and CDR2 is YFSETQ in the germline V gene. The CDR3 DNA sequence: TGCGCCAGCAGCTTGAACGGGAACACCATATATTTT. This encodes CASSLNGNTIYF.

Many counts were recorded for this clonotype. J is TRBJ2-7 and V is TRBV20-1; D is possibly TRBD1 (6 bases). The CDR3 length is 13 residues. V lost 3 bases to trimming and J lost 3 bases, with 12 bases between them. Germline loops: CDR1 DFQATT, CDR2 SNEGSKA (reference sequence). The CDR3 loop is CSARDSSHYEQYF. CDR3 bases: TGCAGTGCTAGGGACAGTTCACACTACGAGCAGTACTTC.

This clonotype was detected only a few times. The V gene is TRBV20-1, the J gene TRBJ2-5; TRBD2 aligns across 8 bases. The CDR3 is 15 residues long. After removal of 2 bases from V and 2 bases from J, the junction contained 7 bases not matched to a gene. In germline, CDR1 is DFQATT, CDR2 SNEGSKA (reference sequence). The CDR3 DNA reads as TGCAGTGCTAGAATTTGGCGGGGGGATCAAGAGACCCAGTACTTC. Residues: CSARIWRGDQETQYF.

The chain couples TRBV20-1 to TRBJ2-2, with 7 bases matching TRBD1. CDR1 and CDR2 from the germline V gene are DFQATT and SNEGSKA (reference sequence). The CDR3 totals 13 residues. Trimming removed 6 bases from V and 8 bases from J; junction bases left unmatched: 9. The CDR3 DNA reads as TGCAGTGCCACCGGACAGGTCCAAGGGGAGCTGTTTTTT. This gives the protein CSATGQVQGELFF.

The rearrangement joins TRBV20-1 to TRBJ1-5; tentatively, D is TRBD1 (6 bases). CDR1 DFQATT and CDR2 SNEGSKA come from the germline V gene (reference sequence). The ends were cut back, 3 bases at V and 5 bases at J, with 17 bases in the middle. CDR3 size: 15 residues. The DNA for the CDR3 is TGCAGTGCTAGTAAGGGGTCAGGGGCCCATCAGCCCCAGCATTTT. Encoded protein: CSASKGSGAHQPQHF.

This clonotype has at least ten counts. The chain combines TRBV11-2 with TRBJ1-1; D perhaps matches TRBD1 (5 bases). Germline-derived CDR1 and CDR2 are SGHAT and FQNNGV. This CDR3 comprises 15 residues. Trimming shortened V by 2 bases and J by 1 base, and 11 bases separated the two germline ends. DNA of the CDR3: TGTGCCAGCAGCTTATATCAGGGTTCGAACACTGAAGCTTTCTTT. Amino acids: CASSLYQGSNTEAFF.

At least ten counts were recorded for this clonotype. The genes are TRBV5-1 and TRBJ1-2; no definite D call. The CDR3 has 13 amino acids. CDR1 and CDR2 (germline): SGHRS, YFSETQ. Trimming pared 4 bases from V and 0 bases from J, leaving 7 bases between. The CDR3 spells CASSQSTNYGYTF. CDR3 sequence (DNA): TGCGCCAGCAGCCAGTCCACTAACTATGGCTACACCTTC.

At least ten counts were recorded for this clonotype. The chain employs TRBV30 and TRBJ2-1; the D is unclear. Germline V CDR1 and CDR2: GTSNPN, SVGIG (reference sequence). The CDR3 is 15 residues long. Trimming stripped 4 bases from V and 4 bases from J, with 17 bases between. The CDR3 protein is CAWNGGQHLYNEQFF. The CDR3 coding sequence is TGTGCCTGGAACGGTGGGCAGCACCTTTACAATGAGCAGTTCTTC.

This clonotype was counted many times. CDR3 sequence (DNA): TGTGCCAGCAGCGTCTCTGGGGTTGGAGGCACAGATACGCAGTATTTT. This translates into CASSVSGVGGTDTQYF. The chain joins TRBV9 to TRBJ2-3, with unresolved D. The CDR3 contains 16 residues. Per germline, CDR1 SGDLS and CDR2 YYNGEE. V was cut by 2 bases and J by 1 base, with 14 bases left in between. Looking up the rest from reference TRBV9 and TRBJ2-3 gives the full variable domain: DSGVTQTPKHLITATGQRVTLRCSPRSGDLSVYWYQQSLDQGLQFLIQYYNGEERAKGNILERFSAQQFPDLHSELNLSSLELGDSALYFCASSVSGVGGTDTQYFGPGTRLTVL.

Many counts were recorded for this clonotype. In nucleotides, the CDR3 is TGCAGCGTTGTGGACTCCCATCCGGGCGGGGAGCTGTTTTTT. Translation: CSVVDSHPGGELFF. The chain links TRBV29-1 to TRBJ2-2; the D gene is possibly TRBD2 (5 bases). V lost 4 bases and J 7 bases, leaving 16 bases between the germline ends. The CDR3 is 14 residues long. Per germline, CDR1 SQVTM and CDR2 ANQGSEA.

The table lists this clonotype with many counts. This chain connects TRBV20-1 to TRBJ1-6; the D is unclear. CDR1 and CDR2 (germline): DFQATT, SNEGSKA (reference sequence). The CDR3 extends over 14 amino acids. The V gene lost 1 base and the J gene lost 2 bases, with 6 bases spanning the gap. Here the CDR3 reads CSARGQAYNSPLHF. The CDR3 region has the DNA TGCAGTGCTAGAGGACAAGCCTATAATTCACCCCTCCACTTT.

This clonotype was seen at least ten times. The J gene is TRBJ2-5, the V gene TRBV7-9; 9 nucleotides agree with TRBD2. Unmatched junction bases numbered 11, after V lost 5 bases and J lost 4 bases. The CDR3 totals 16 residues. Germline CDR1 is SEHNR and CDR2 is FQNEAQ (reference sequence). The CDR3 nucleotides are TGTGCCAGCAGCCCGGTGCCTAGCGGGAAAGGAGAGACCCAGTACTTC. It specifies CASSPVPSGKGETQYF.

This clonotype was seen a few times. CDR3: CASSSQRQGRRNGYTF. DNA of the CDR3: TGTGCCAGCAGCTCGCAGCGACAGGGGAGGAGGAATGGCTACACCTTC. The genes are TRBV11-2 and TRBJ1-2; 8 bases are shared with TRBD1. V shed 4 bases and J 6 bases; nucleotides not matched to a gene: 13. CDR1 and CDR2 (germline): SGHAT, FQNNGV. The CDR3 spans 16 residues.

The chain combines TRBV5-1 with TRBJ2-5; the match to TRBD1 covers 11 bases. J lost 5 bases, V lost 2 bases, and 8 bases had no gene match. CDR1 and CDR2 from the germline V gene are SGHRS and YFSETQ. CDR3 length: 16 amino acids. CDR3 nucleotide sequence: TGCGCCAGCAGCTTCGGGACAGGGGGGATTCGGGAGACCCAGTACTTC. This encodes CASSFGTGGIRETQYF.

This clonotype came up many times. CDR3 loop: CSVEDGTGERGKLFF. CDR3 bases: TGCAGCGTTGAAGATGGAACAGGGGAGCGGGGAAAACTGTTTTTT. The J gene is TRBJ1-4, the V gene TRBV29-1; 7 positions match TRBD1. J was trimmed by 10 bases and V by 0 bases; bases with no gene match: 11. The CDR3 runs to 15 residues. The germline CDR1 and CDR2 sequences are SQVTM and ANQGSEA.

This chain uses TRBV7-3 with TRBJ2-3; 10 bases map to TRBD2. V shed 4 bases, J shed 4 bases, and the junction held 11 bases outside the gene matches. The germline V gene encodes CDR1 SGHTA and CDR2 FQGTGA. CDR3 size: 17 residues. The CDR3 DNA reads TGTGCCAGCAGCTCGGTGATGGCTAGCGGGAGTCCAGATACGCAGTATTTT. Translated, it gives CASSSVMASGSPDTQYF.

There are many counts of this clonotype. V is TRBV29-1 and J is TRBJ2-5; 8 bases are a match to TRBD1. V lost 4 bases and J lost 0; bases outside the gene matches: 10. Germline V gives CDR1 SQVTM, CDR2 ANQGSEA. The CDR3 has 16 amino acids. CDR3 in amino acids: CSVVGSQDRDQETQYF. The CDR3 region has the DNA TGCAGCGTTGTAGGGAGTCAGGACAGGGACCAAGAGACCCAGTACTTC.

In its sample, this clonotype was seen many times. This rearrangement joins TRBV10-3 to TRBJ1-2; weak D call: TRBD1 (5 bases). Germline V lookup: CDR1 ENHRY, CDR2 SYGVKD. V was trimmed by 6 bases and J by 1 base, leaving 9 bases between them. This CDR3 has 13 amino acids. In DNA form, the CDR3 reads TGTGCCATCAGCACCGGGGGTAACTATGGCTACACCTTC. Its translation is CAISTGGNYGYTF.

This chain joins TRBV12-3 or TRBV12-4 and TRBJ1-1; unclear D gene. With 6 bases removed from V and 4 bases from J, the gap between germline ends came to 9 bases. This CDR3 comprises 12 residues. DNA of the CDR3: TGTGCCAGCAGGGCTGATGGCACTGAAGCTTTCTTT. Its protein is CASRADGTEAFF.

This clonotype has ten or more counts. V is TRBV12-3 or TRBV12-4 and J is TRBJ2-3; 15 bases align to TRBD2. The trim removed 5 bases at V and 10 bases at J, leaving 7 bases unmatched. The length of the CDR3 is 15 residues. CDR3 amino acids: CASSSGTSGGRAQYF. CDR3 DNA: TGTGCCAGCAGTAGCGGGACTAGCGGGGGGAGGGCGCAGTATTTT.